The 26 T cell receptor beta chains in this list originate from one sample, sequenced in a study of T cells in Graves' hyperthyroidism and ophthalmopathy. RNA transcripts served as the template for amplifying TCR beta CDR3 regions. When the TCR CDR3 underwent first-round RT-PCR, the HTBI primer set was used. MiXCR was run by TCRdb on the multiplex PCR reads, yielding one entry per CDR3 protein. The sample has hundreds of thousands of distinct CDR3 sequences; around 22% are singletons. Sequenced input: blood. The origin of the receptors is a woman between 25 and 40 years old with Graves' ophthalmopathy.

V is TRBV7-6 and J is TRBJ2-7; perhaps TRBD2 as D (6 bases). CDR1 is SGHVS and CDR2 is FNYEAQ in the germline V gene. The CDR3 has 13 residues. V lost 5 bases to trimming and J lost 4 bases, with 12 bases between them. CDR3 nucleotides: TGTGCCAGCAGCCCGGGAGTGGGATACGAGCAGTACTTC. As protein: CASSPGVGYEQYF.

This clonotype was seen many times. The chain recombines TRBV2 with TRBJ2-7; TRBD2 matches at 7 bases. With 7 bases clipped from V and 0 bases from J, the junction kept 6 bases outside the gene matches. The CDR3 loop spans 14 amino acids. Germline V gene sequence: CDR1 SNHLY, CDR2 FYNNEI. DNA of the CDR3: TGTGCCAGCAACTGGGAGGGGTCCTCCTACGAGCAGTACTTC. It codes for CASNWEGSSYEQYF.

This clonotype was observed at least ten times. This sequence joins TRBV7-2 and TRBJ1-1; no clear D. Germline V gene sequence: CDR1 SGHTA, CDR2 FQGNSA. CDR3 length: 13 residues. V was cut by 9 bases and J by 0 bases, with 11 bases left in between. The CDR3 loop is CASGSGMNTEAFF. The CDR3, as DNA: TGTGCCAGTGGGAGTGGCATGAACACTGAAGCTTTCTTT.

The V gene is TRBV5-1, the J gene TRBJ1-1; D remains ambiguous. Germline V lookup: CDR1 SGHRS, CDR2 YFSETQ. V gave up 2 bases and J gave up 5 bases, with 10 bases separating them. CDR3 length: 13 amino acids. This chain's CDR3 is CASSLDMITEAFF. For the CDR3, the DNA is TGCGCCAGCAGCTTAGACATGATTACTGAAGCTTTCTTT.

The chain is built from TRBV12-3 or TRBV12-4 and TRBJ1-2; no firm D call. With 5 bases removed from V and 4 bases from J, the gap between germline ends came to 14 bases. CDR3 length: 14 amino acids. Here the CDR3 DNA reads TGTGCCAGCAGTCACGGACGGACCCTCTATGGCTACACCTTC. It specifies CASSHGRTLYGYTF.

This clonotype was seen many times. The chain couples TRBV6-1 to TRBJ2-7, with 7 bases identical to TRBD1. J was trimmed by 0 bases and V by 6 bases; bases with no gene match: 8. Germline CDR1 MNHNS, CDR2 SASEGT. The CDR3 length is 15 residues. CDR3 sequence (DNA): TGTGCCAGCAGGAAAACAGGGGAAGGCTCCTACGAGCAGTACTTC. This gives the protein CASRKTGEGSYEQYF.

V usage is TRBV28 and J usage is TRBJ2-5; maybe TRBD1 (5 bases). The CDR3 contains 15 residues. Germline CDR1 and CDR2: MDHEN and SYDVKM. V was cut by 5 bases and J by 2 bases, with 15 bases left in between. The chain's CDR3 is CASSGRIGVQETQYF. The CDR3 bases are TGTGCCAGCAGTGGCCGGATAGGGGTACAAGAGACCCAGTACTTC.

The sample holds many counts of this clonotype. The V call is TRBV19, the J call TRBJ1-5, with 7 bases identical to TRBD1. This CDR3 has 16 amino acids. The trim removed 9 bases at V and 0 bases at J, leaving 11 bases unmatched. Germline V CDR1 and CDR2: LNHDA, SQIVND (reference sequence). The CDR3 here is CASEGPGQLSNQPQHF. The CDR3 DNA reads as TGTGCCAGCGAAGGACCGGGACAGCTTAGCAATCAGCCCCAGCATTTT.

CDR3 region: CASKHERGWQETQYF. The CDR3 bases are TGTGCCAGCAAACATGAGCGGGGGTGGCAAGAGACCCAGTACTTC. The chain couples TRBV6-1 to TRBJ2-5; 8 nucleotides align to TRBD2. The germline CDR1 and CDR2 sequences are MNHNS and SASEGT. V lost 7 bases and J lost 2; bases outside the gene matches: 9. The CDR3 has 15 amino acids.

This clonotype was seen ten or more times. The CDR3 coding sequence is TGTGCCAGCAGTTTACGGGCAGGGGCGGACTACGAGCAGTACTTC. This encodes CASSLRAGADYEQYF. This chain joins TRBV27 and TRBJ2-7, with D possibly TRBD1 on 6 matching bases. The CDR3 covers 15 residues. Germline values: CDR1 MNHEY, CDR2 SMNVEV (reference sequence). V lost 2 bases and J lost 3, with 14 bases in between.

V usage is TRBV30 and J usage is TRBJ2-7, with D perhaps matching TRBD2 (5 bases). Germline V CDR1 and CDR2: GTSNPN, SVGIG (reference sequence). V was pared by 5 bases and J by 1 base, with 15 bases between. This CDR3 is built from 14 residues. The CDR3 region has the DNA TGTGCCTGGGGCTTGGGGTGGAGGTCCTACGAGCAGTACTTC. Its protein product is CAWGLGWRSYEQYF.

This clonotype has a count of ten or more. The chain links TRBV15 to TRBJ2-7; D tentatively fits TRBD1 or TRBD2 (6 bases each). This CDR3 contains 13 residues. V was clipped by 5 bases and J by 5 bases, with 13 bases between them. Germline V gives CDR1 LNHNV, CDR2 YYDKDF (reference sequence). The DNA of the CDR3 is TGTGCCACCAGCCGGGGGCGGGTGAACGAGCAGTACTTC. This encodes CATSRGRVNEQYF. Looking up the rest from reference TRBV15 and TRBJ2-7 gives the full variable domain: DAMVIQNPRYQVTQFGKPVTLSCSQTLNHNVMYWYQQKSSQAPKLLFHYYDKDFNNEADTPDNFQSRRPNTSFCFLDIRSPGLGDTAMYLCATSRGRVNEQYFGPGTRLTVT.

This clonotype was recorded many times. This chain's CDR3 is CASSLSGIWTSQETQYF. The CDR3 nucleotides read TGTGCCAGCAGTTTAAGCGGAATTTGGACTTCACAAGAGACCCAGTACTTC. V and J are TRBV28 and TRBJ2-5, with a tentative D call TRBD2 (5 bases). Trimming cost V 2 bases and J 2 bases, with 18 bases left between them. Germline V lookup: CDR1 MDHEN, CDR2 SYDVKM. The CDR3 totals 17 residues.

The gene calls are TRBV7-2 and TRBJ1-2; D is ambiguous. V lost 3 bases and J 13 bases, leaving 12 bases between the germline ends. The CDR3 runs 11 residues. The germline V gene encodes CDR1 SGHTA and CDR2 FQGNSA. This CDR3 is CASSLDRALTF. The CDR3 DNA follows: TGTGCCAGCAGCTTGGACCGGGCTCTCACCTTC.

J is TRBJ1-5 and V is TRBV19; D not resolved. The length of the CDR3 is 13 residues. The germline gives CDR1 LNHDA, CDR2 SQIVND (reference sequence). V lost 6 bases, J lost 5 bases, and 11 bases lay in between. The CDR3 protein is CASSHGLYQPQHF. CDR3 DNA sequence: TGTGCCAGTAGCCACGGGCTCTATCAGCCCCAGCATTTT.

This clonotype was seen at least ten times. The genes are TRBV11-2 and TRBJ2-2; D uncertain. Deletions cut 0 bases from V and 2 bases from J, with 10 bases between. Germline CDR1 and CDR2: SGHAT and FQNNGV. The CDR3 spans 16 residues. Written as DNA, the CDR3 is TGTGCCAGCAGCTTAGATAGGGCAGGCAACACCGGGGAGCTGTTTTTT. It yields the protein CASSLDRAGNTGELFF.

The rearrangement joins TRBV11-2 to TRBJ1-1; 7 bases map to TRBD1. The CDR3 is made up of 15 amino acids. Germline trimming cut 4 bases from V and 5 bases from J; bases unmatched to any gene: 10. From germline, CDR1 is SGHAT and CDR2 FQNNGV. Written as DNA, the CDR3 is TGTGCCAGCAGCTCACCGACAGGGAGGGGAACTGAAGCTTTCTTT. It is translated as CASSSPTGRGTEAFF.

This clonotype was observed many times. The chain is built from TRBV7-2 and TRBJ1-1, with D perhaps matching TRBD1 (5 bases). The germline V gene has CDR1 SGHTA and CDR2 FQGNSA. V was pared by 1 base and J by 4 bases, with 10 bases between. This CDR3 is built from 14 residues. This CDR3 is CASSLDQGGTEAFF. In nucleotides, the CDR3 is TGTGCCAGCAGCTTAGATCAGGGCGGCACTGAAGCTTTCTTT.

This clonotype has just a few counts. V gene TRBV4-2 combines with J gene TRBJ2-5; TRBD2 might be the D (6 bases). Per germline, CDR1 LGHNA and CDR2 YNFKEQ. The CDR3 runs to 15 residues. The V end was cut by 0 bases, the J end by 7 bases, with 15 bases between. CDR3 in DNA: TGTGCCAGCAGCCAAGAAGTGGGGGTAGCGGTGACCCAGTACTTC. Its protein product is CASSQEVGVAVTQYF.

This clonotype was seen many times. The rearrangement links TRBV4-3 to TRBJ2-7; 7 bases agree with TRBD1. The CDR3 has 13 residues. V shed 5 bases, J shed 5 bases, and the junction held 6 bases outside the gene matches. Germline V gene data show CDR1 as LGHNA and CDR2 as YSLEER. CDR3 in DNA: TGCGCCAGCAGCACACGACAGGGCCACGAGCAGTACTTC. It specifies CASSTRQGHEQYF.

This clonotype was observed many times. The junction departs from germline at one end; a sequencing error may be responsible. This sequence joins TRBV5-1 and TRBJ1-2, with D tentatively TRBD1 (6 bases). Germline CDR1 is SGHRS and CDR2 is YFSETQ. The CDR3 totals 14 residues. CDR3 in DNA: TGTGCCAGCAGCTTAGGTCAGGGGCGCTATGGCTACACCTTC. This gives the protein CASSLGQGRYGYTF.

This clonotype was recorded a few times. A much larger clonotype is one base distant, so this may be a read error. The DNA of the CDR3 is TGTGCCAGCAGACTGGCAGGGGGGAACTATGGCTACACCTTC. It codes for CASRLAGGNYGYTF. The V gene is TRBV2, the J gene TRBJ1-2; the match to TRBD1 covers 7 bases. Losses at the gene ends were 6 bases for V and 2 bases for J; bases not matched to a gene: 6. The length of the CDR3 is 14 residues. Germline V CDR1 and CDR2: SNHLY, FYNNEI.

This clonotype has just a few counts. The chain uses TRBV12-3 or TRBV12-4 and TRBJ2-4; 9 bases are shared with TRBD1. The CDR3 extends over 14 amino acids. V gave up 5 bases and J gave up 7 bases; unmatched junction bases: 6. The CDR3 region is CASSRTGDGNIQYF. CDR3 nucleotide sequence: TGTGCCAGCAGTCGGACAGGGGACGGGAACATTCAGTACTTC.

This clonotype has only a few counts. A read error may account for a junction end that differs from germline. V usage is TRBV3-1 and J usage is TRBJ2-1; TRBD2 might be the D (5 bases). This CDR3 region has 12 residues. Germline V gene sequence: CDR1 LGHDT, CDR2 YNNKEL (reference sequence). The CDR3: CASSHEVLGVIF. DNA of the CDR3: TGTGCCAGCAGCCATGAGGTGCTCGGGGTAATCTTC.

Ten or more counts support this clonotype. The genes are TRBV2 and TRBJ2-7, with a possible D match to TRBD1 (6 bases). CDR1 is SNHLY, CDR2 FYNNEI, per germline. The CDR3 covers 14 residues. V was trimmed by 4 bases and J by 1 base, leaving 11 bases between them. Here the CDR3 reads CASSVSGDSYEQYF. CDR3 nucleotide sequence: TGTGCCAGCAGTGTGTCAGGGGATTCCTACGAGCAGTACTTC.

This CDR3 is CASGQFFGYTF. The CDR3 DNA reads TGTGCCAGCGGACAGTTCTTTGGCTACACCTTC. The chain recombines TRBV2 with TRBJ1-2; perhaps TRBD1 as D (6 bases). The V gene's germline CDR1 is SNHLY and CDR2 FYNNEI. The CDR3 covers 11 residues. Trimming stripped 8 bases from V and 7 bases from J, with 11 bases between. Variable domain in full (rest from reference TRBV2 and TRBJ1-2): EPEVTQTPSHQVTQMGQEVILRCVPISNHLYFYWYRQILGQKVEFLVSFYNNEISEKSEIFDDQFSVERPDGSNFTLKIRSTKLEDSAMYFCASGQFFGYTFGSGTRLTVV.